This T cell receptor (beta chain) was recorded in a study of prognosis after radiotherapy for stage I lung cancer. As for the study in general: At a biologically effective dose of at least 100 Gy and in 3 to 5 fractions, SBRT was the radiotherapy delivered.

V lost 1 base and J 8 bases, leaving 20 bases between the germline ends. In germline, CDR1 is MNHNS, CDR2 SASEGT. This CDR3 region has 16 residues. From genomic DNA, two-round multiplex PCR was used to amplify TCR beta CDR3. First-round PCR used primers specific to each TRBV and TRBJ gene. A single record per CDR3 protein comes from TCRdb applying MiXCR to the multiplex PCR reads. The table lists about 16,000 distinct CDR3 sequences, approximately 44% of them singletons. This receptor was obtained from a donor aged 50 or older with non-small cell lung cancer. The chain carries TRBV6-1 and TRBJ1-2, with a tentative D call TRBD1 (5 bases). The source material was PBMCs, sampled before or after stereotactic body radiation therapy (not recorded which). CDR3 DNA sequence: TGTGCCAGCAGTGAAGACCCTCGCGGTGGGGCCCAAGGCTACACCTTC. Encoded protein: CASSEDPRGGAQGYTF.